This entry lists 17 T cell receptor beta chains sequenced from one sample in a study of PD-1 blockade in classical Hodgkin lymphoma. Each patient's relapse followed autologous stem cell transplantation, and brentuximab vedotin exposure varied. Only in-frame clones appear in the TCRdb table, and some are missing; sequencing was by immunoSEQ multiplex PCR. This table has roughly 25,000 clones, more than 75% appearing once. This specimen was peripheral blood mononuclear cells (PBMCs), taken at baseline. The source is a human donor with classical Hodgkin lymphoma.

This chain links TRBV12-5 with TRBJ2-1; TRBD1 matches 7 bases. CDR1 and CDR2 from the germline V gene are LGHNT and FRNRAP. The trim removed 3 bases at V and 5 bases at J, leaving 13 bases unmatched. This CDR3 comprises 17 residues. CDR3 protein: CASGLDTGAERHNEQFF. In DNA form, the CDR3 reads TGTGCTAGTGGTTTAGATACAGGGGCCGAGCGCCACAATGAGCAGTTCTTC.

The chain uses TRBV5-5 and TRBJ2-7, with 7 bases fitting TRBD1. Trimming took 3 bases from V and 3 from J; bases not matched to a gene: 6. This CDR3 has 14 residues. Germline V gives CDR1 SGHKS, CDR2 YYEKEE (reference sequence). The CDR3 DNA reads TGTGCCAGCAGCTGGGGGAACAGGGGCTACGAGCAGTACTTC. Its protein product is CASSWGNRGYEQYF.

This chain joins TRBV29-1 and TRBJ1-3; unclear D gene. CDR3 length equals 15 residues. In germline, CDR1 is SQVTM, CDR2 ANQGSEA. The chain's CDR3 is CGVLGSAFSGNTIYF. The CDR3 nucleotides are TGCGGGGTCTTGGGGTCAGCCTTCTCTGGAAACACCATATATTTT.

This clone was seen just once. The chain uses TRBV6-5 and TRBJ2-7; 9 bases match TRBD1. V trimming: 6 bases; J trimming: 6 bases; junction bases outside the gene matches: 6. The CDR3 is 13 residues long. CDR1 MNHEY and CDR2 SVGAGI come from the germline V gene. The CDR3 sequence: CASRNTGGTEQYF. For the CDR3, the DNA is TGTGCCAGCAGAAATACAGGGGGCACCGAGCAGTACTTC.

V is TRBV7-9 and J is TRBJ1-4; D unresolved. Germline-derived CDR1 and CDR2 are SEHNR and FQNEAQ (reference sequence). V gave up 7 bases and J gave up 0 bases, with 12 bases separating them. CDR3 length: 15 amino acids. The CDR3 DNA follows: TGTGCCAGCAACCCAAACGGGGCAACTAATGAAAAACTGTTTTTT. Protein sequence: CASNPNGATNEKLFF.

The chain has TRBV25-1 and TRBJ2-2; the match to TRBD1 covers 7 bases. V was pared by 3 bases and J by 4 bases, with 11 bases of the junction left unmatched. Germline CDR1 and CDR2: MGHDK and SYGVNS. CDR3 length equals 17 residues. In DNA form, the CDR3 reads TGTGCCAGCAGTGATCCCTTGGGGACAGTGGGCACCGGGGAGCTGTTTTTT. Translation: CASSDPLGTVGTGELFF.

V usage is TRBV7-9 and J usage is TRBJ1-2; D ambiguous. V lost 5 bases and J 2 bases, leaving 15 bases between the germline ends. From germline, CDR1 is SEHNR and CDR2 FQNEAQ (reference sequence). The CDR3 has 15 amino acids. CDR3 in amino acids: CASSDRAPDNYGYTF. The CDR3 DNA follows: TGTGCCAGCAGCGACCGGGCCCCAGACAACTATGGCTACACCTTC.

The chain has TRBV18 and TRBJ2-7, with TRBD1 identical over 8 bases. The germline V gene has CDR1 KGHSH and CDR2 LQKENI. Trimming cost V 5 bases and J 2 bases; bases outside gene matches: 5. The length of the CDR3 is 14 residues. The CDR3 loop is CASSAGTGPYEQYF. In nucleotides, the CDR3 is TGTGCCAGCTCAGCCGGGACAGGCCCCTACGAGCAGTACTTC.

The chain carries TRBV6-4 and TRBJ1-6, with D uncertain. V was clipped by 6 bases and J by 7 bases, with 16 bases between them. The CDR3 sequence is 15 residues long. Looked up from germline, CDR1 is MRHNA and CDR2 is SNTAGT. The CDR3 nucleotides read TGTGCCAGCAGGGCCAATGGACTAGTCAATTCACCCCTCCACTTT. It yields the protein CASRANGLVNSPLHF.

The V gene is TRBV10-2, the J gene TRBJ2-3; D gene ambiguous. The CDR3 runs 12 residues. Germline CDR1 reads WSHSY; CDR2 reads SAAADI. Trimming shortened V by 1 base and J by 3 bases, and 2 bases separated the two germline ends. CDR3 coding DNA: TGCGCCAGCAGTGAGTATACAGATACGCAGTATTTT. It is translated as CASSEYTDTQYF.

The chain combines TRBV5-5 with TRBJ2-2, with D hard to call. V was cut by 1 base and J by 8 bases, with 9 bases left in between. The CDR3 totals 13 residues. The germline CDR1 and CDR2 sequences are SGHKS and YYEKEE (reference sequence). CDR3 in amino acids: CASSLLPPGELFF. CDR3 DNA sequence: TGTGCCAGCAGCTTGTTGCCCCCAGGGGAGCTGTTTTTT.

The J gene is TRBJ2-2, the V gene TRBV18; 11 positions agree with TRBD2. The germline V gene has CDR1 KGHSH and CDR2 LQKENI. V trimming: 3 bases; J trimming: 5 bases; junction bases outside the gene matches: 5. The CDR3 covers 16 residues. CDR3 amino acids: CASSPLAGGETGELFF. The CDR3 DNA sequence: TGTGCCAGCTCACCCCTAGCGGGGGGTGAAACCGGGGAGCTGTTTTTT.

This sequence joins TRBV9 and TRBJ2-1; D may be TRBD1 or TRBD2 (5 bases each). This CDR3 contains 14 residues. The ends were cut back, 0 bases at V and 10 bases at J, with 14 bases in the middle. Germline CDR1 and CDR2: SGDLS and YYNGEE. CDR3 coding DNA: TGTGCCAGCAGCGTAGGTGCAGGGAGCGGAGAGCAGTTCTTC. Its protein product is CASSVGAGSGEQFF.

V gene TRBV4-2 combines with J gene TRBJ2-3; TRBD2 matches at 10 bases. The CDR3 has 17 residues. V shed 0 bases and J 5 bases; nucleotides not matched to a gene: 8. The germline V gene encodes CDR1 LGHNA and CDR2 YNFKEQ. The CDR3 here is CASSQDGAGGQQDTQYF. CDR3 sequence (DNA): TGTGCCAGCAGCCAAGATGGAGCGGGGGGGCAGCAAGATACGCAGTATTTT.

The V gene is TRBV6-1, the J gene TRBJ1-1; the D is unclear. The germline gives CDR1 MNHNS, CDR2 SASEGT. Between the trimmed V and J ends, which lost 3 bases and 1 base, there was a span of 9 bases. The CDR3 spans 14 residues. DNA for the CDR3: TGTGCCAGCAGTGATTGGGTGGGGAACACTGAAGCTTTCTTT. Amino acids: CASSDWVGNTEAFF.

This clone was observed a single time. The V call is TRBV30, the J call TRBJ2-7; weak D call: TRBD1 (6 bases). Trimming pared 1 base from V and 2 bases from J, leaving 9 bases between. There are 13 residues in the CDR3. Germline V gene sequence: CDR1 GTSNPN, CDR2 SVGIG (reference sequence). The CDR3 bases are TGTGCCTGGAGTGGGACAGACCCCTACGAGCAGTACTTC. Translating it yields CAWSGTDPYEQYF.

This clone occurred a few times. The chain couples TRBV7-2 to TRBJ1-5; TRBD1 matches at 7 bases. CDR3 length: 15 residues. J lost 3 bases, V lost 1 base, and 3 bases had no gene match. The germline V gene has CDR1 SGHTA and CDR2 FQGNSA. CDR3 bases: TGTGCCAGCAGCTTAGGGGACAGCTCCAATCAGCCCCAGCATTTT. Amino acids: CASSLGDSSNQPQHF.